This T cell receptor beta chain stems from a study of T cell responses to AZD1222 COVID-19 vaccine. Germline V gene data show CDR1 as SGHVS and CDR2 as FNYEAQ. CDR3 size: 14 residues. Trimming removed 3 bases from V and 2 bases from J; junction bases left unmatched: 2. The study's findings and limits: White British donors predominated, females outnumbered males, and clonal diversity was possibly underestimated. Following two doses of AZD1222, Spike-specific TCR breadth and depth rose.

As concerns this clone: No antigen is known for it.

Investigators merged groups given second doses at roughly 4 or roughly 12 weeks. Assay used: immunoSEQ multiplex PCR; TCRdb lists only in-frame clones, some missing. This sample yields more than 150,000 clones, of which approximately 94% are seen a single time; roughly 1.7% belongs to the top ten. The chain is built from TRBV7-6 and TRBJ2-7; 9 bases agree with TRBD1. The starting material was peripheral blood, obtained 28 days after the second AZD1222 dose. The sequence was collected from an adult who received the AZD1222 COVID-19 vaccine. Here the CDR3 reads CASSFRQGAYEQYF. The DNA for the CDR3 is TGTGCCAGCAGCTTCCGACAGGGGGCCTACGAGCAGTACTTC.